Following are 4 T cell receptor beta chains from one sample sequenced in a study of vaccination and CD4 T cells after COVID-19. Their target antigens are unknown. Treatment meaning: roughly 11-day PBMC culture with coronavirus spike peptide pools or control peptides (ViraFEST assay). Cultured CD4+ T cells had their DNA profiled by the Oncomine TCR Beta short-read assay. One entry per CDR3 protein results from TCRdb running MiXCR on the PCR reads. Here the sample spans approximately 12,000 distinct CDR3 sequences, less than 50% being singletons. The sequenced sample was CD4+ T cells from blood, cultured in vitro. These receptors came from a human donor who had recovered from COVID-19.

The genes are TRBV29-1 and TRBJ1-1; perhaps TRBD1 as D (6 bases). The CDR3 covers 11 residues. Germline V gene lookup returns CDR1 SQVTM and CDR2 ANQGSEA. Deletions cut 6 bases from V and 5 bases from J, with 10 bases between. The CDR3 nucleotides read TGCAGCGTACGGAGGGGGACTGAAGCTTTCTTT. It codes for CSVRRGTEAFF. The full variable domain, completed using reference TRBV29-1 and TRBJ1-1, is SAVISQKPSRDICQRGTSLTIQCQVDSQVTMMFWYRQQPGQSLTLIATANQGSEATYESGFVIDKFPISRPNLTFSTLTVSNMSPEDSSIYLCSVRRGTEAFFGQGTRLTVV.

The genes are TRBV7-3 and TRBJ2-1, with TRBD1 identical over 7 bases. Trimming removed 2 bases from V and 5 bases from J; junction bases left unmatched: 6. This CDR3 has 15 amino acids. Germline V gives CDR1 SGHTA, CDR2 FQGTGA. DNA of the CDR3: TGTGCCAGCAGCTTAGGGACAGAGGCCCACAATGAGCAGTTCTTC. This translates into CASSLGTEAHNEQFF.

V gene TRBV6-1 combines with J gene TRBJ2-7, with 7 bases matching TRBD1. The CDR3 length is 15 residues. Germline V gives CDR1 MNHNS, CDR2 SASEGT. The V and J ends lost 5 bases and 4 bases, in that order; junction bases with no gene match: 11. As DNA, the CDR3 is TGTGCCAGCAGTAGACAGGGCCCGACATCTTACGAGCAGTACTTC. It yields the protein CASSRQGPTSYEQYF.

The V call is TRBV7-2, the J call TRBJ1-2, with TRBD1 matching 7 bases. Trimming at V came to 4 bases and at J to 2 bases, leaving 1 base not matched to a gene. CDR3 length: 13 amino acids. Germline values: CDR1 SGHTA, CDR2 FQGNSA. This CDR3 is CASSWDRNYGYTF. Written as DNA, the CDR3 is TGTGCCAGCAGCTGGGACAGAAACTATGGCTACACCTTC. Using reference TRBV7-2 and TRBJ1-2 for the parts outside the CDR3, the full variable domain is GAGVSQSPSNKVTEKGKDVELRCDPISGHTALYWYRQSLGQGLEFLIYFQGNSAPDKSGLPSDRFSAERTGGSVSTLTIQRTQQEDSAVYLCASSWDRNYGYTFGSGTRLTVV.